Below, one TCR beta chain is given with its context. TCR beta chains were sequenced at survey level with immunoSEQ. Method: immunoSEQ multiplex PCR; TCRdb's copy keeps in-frame clones and lacks some. The data show around 50,000 clones, with over 85% seen just once and around 10% held by the top ten. The source is a man between 40 and 49 years old with rheumatoid arthritis. The sequenced sample was PBMCs.

CDR3 coding DNA: TGTGCCAGCAGTGAAGTCGGCGAGACCCAGTACTTC. This gives the protein CASSEVGETQYF. V gene TRBV25-1 combines with J gene TRBJ2-5; D remains ambiguous. Trimming removed 2 bases at V and 5 bases at J, with 6 bases between. Germline V gene data show CDR1 as MGHDK and CDR2 as SYGVNS. The CDR3 consists of 12 residues.